The 31 T cell receptor beta chains below come from one sample, sequenced in a study of identical twins. In TCRdb, the 5' RACE reads were re-called with MiXCR into one record per CDR3 protein. The sample has approximately 590,000 distinct CDR3 sequences, nearly 10% seen once. These same records also appear under a second study, on yellow fever vaccine responses in identical twins.

What was sequenced was PBMCs. The receptors come from a woman under 30 in good health.

V usage is TRBV20-1 and J usage is TRBJ1-1; no firm D call. Looked up from germline, CDR1 is DFQATT and CDR2 is SNEGSKA (reference sequence). The CDR3 runs to 13 residues. The ends were cut back, 5 bases at V and 3 bases at J, with 13 bases in the middle. DNA for the CDR3: TGCAGTGCTCTACTTGACCGTTACACTGAAGCTTTCTTT. Translating it yields CSALLDRYTEAFF.

The rearrangement links TRBV4-2 to TRBJ2-3; 8 bases map to TRBD2. The trim removed 0 bases at V and 5 bases at J, leaving 4 bases unmatched. Germline values: CDR1 LGHNA, CDR2 YNFKEQ. The CDR3 consists of 15 residues. CDR3: CASSQDPGGQDTQYF. Here the CDR3 DNA reads TGTGCCAGCAGCCAAGACCCGGGGGGGCAAGATACGCAGTATTTT.

In its sample, this clonotype was seen many times. The rearrangement joins TRBV28 to TRBJ2-1, with 9 positions matching TRBD2. This CDR3 comprises 17 residues. Germline CDR1 MDHEN, CDR2 SYDVKM. V lost 1 base to trimming and J lost 4 bases; unmatched junction nucleotides: 8. CDR3 region: CASSLSLGGREYNEQFF. CDR3 nucleotides: TGTGCCAGCAGTTTATCCCTAGGCGGGAGGGAGTACAATGAGCAGTTCTTC.

The rearrangement joins TRBV12-3 or TRBV12-4 to TRBJ1-2; the match to TRBD1 covers 8 bases. The CDR3 covers 15 residues. V shed 2 bases and J 7 bases; nucleotides not matched to a gene: 9. The CDR3 bases are TGTGCCAGCAGTTTAAACAGGGGGATGGTTCGTGGCTACACCTTC. This translates into CASSLNRGMVRGYTF.

The CDR3 spells CASSAAGDLRETQYF. CDR3 nucleotides: TGTGCCAGCAGCGCAGCTGGGGACCTAAGGGAGACCCAGTACTTC. This chain links TRBV7-2 with TRBJ2-5, with D tentatively TRBD1 or TRBD2 (5 bases each). This CDR3 spans 15 amino acids. V was shortened by 5 bases and J by 5 bases, with 18 bases between the two germline ends. CDR1 is SGHTA, CDR2 FQGNSA, per germline. The entire variable domain, with the rest obtained from reference TRBV7-2 and TRBJ2-5, is as follows: GAGVSQSPSNKVTEKGKDVELRCDPISGHTALYWYRQSLGQGLEFLIYFQGNSAPDKSGLPSDRFSAERTGGSVSTLTIQRTQQEDSAVYLCASSAAGDLRETQYFGPGTRLLVL.

The CDR3 DNA follows: TGCAGCGCCGGGACAGGGCTTAACGAGCAGTACTTC. Protein: CSAGTGLNEQYF. The V call is TRBV29-1, the J call TRBJ2-7; TRBD1 aligns across 9 bases. Germline CDR1 SQVTM, CDR2 ANQGSEA. CDR3 length equals 12 residues. Germline trimming cut 7 bases from V and 5 bases from J; bases unmatched to any gene: 6.

There are many counts of this clonotype. The chain combines TRBV7-9 with TRBJ2-2, with 7 bases matching TRBD1. The CDR3 has 14 residues. Germline trimming cut 6 bases from V and 0 bases from J; bases unmatched to any gene: 1. Germline CDR1 reads SEHNR; CDR2 reads FQNEAQ (reference sequence). CDR3 coding DNA: TGTGCCAGCAGGGGGACAGCGAACACCGGGGAGCTGTTTTTT. Its translation: CASRGTANTGELFF.

The CDR3, as DNA: TGTGCCAGCAGCCAGTTTCCCCGGTGGGTAGCAGGGAGGGCTAGGGAGCAGTACTTC. This translates into CASSQFPRWVAGRAREQYF. The rearrangement uses TRBV3-1 and TRBJ2-7; 7 positions match TRBD2. V lost 3 bases, J lost 7 bases, and 24 bases stayed unmatched. Germline CDR1 is LGHDT and CDR2 is YNNKEL (reference sequence). The CDR3 has 19 amino acids.

This clonotype was counted a single time. The chain carries TRBV19 and TRBJ2-3, with D perhaps matching TRBD1 or TRBD2 (5 bases each). Germline values: CDR1 LNHDA, CDR2 SQIVND (reference sequence). The V gene lost 4 bases and the J gene lost 2 bases, with 10 bases spanning the gap. The CDR3 consists of 14 residues. The CDR3 is CASSSWGITDTQYF. CDR3 nucleotide sequence: TGTGCCAGTAGTAGTTGGGGGATCACAGATACGCAGTATTTT.

The table lists this clonotype with a few counts. V and J are TRBV4-3 and TRBJ2-1; 9 bases line up with TRBD2. V shed 4 bases, J shed 8 bases, and the junction held 6 bases outside the gene matches. The length of the CDR3 is 14 residues. Germline CDR1 LGHNA, CDR2 YSLEER. The DNA of the CDR3 is TGCGCCAGCAGCCCTATAGCGGGAGTACATGAGCAGTTCTTC. Its translation is CASSPIAGVHEQFF.

This chain links TRBV12-3 or TRBV12-4 with TRBJ2-7; TRBD1 is a possible D gene (6 bases). The germline V and J ends were trimmed by 2 bases and 5 bases, with 10 bases remaining between them. The CDR3 sequence is 13 residues long. CDR3 in amino acids: CASSLQGNDEQYF. The DNA of the CDR3 is TGTGCCAGCAGTTTACAGGGGAACGACGAGCAGTACTTC.

V usage is TRBV2 and J usage is TRBJ2-2; 13 bases agree with TRBD2. CDR1 and CDR2 from the germline V gene are SNHLY and FYNNEI. This CDR3 has 18 amino acids. Trimming took 3 bases from V and 5 from J; bases not matched to a gene: 9. In nucleotides, the CDR3 is TGTGCCAGCAGTGAGATACTAGCGGGGGGGCCGAGGACCGGGGAGCTGTTTTTT. The encoded protein is CASSEILAGGPRTGELFF. The whole variable domain, filled in from reference TRBV2 and TRBJ2-2, reads EPEVTQTPSHQVTQMGQEVILRCVPISNHLYFYWYRQILGQKVEFLVSFYNNEISEKSEIFDDQFSVERPDGSNFTLKIRSTKLEDSAMYFCASSEILAGGPRTGELFFGEGSRLTVL.

V and J are TRBV29-1 and TRBJ2-5; D might be TRBD1 or TRBD2, each matching 5 bases. Germline CDR1 is SQVTM and CDR2 is ANQGSEA. The V end lost 6 bases, the J end lost 4 bases, and 18 bases lay between the germline ends. This CDR3 is 14 amino acids long. DNA for the CDR3: TGCAGCGTACACGGGGCAGACCCCATAGAGACCCAGTACTTC. It translates to CSVHGADPIETQYF.

This clonotype was seen only a few times. The rearrangement joins TRBV6-1 to TRBJ1-6; perhaps TRBD1 as D (5 bases). The V gene's germline CDR1 is MNHNS and CDR2 SASEGT. Trimming cost V 5 bases and J 5 bases, with 19 bases left between them. The CDR3 is 17 residues long. The CDR3 DNA reads as TGTGCCAGCAGTCGTAGGGGACGGTACCGAGATAATTCACCCCTCCACTTT. Encoded protein: CASSRRGRYRDNSPLHF.

This clonotype appeared many times. The V call is TRBV11-2, the J call TRBJ2-7; 9 bases are a match to TRBD1. Germline values: CDR1 SGHAT, CDR2 FQNNGV. The CDR3 has 15 residues. V trimming: 6 bases; J trimming: 2 bases; junction bases outside the gene matches: 8. CDR3 residues: CASSSDRGIPYEQYF. The CDR3 DNA reads as TGTGCCAGCAGTTCAGACAGGGGGATTCCCTACGAGCAGTACTTC. Drawing the rest from reference TRBV11-2 and TRBJ2-7, the complete variable domain is EAGVAQSPRYKIIEKRQSVAFWCNPISGHATLYWYQQILGQGPKLLIQFQNNGVVDDSQLPKDRFSAERLKGVDSTLKIQPAKLEDSAVYLCASSSDRGIPYEQYFGPGTRLTVT.

The chain has TRBV14 and TRBJ1-1; no definite D call. Trimming took off 8 bases at V and 1 base at J, with 11 bases between the two ends. Germline V lookup: CDR1 SGHDN, CDR2 FVKESK. The CDR3 extends over 13 amino acids. This chain's CDR3 is CASPHYWNTEAFF. The CDR3 nucleotides read TGTGCCAGCCCACACTACTGGAACACTGAAGCTTTCTTT. Looking up the rest from reference TRBV14 and TRBJ1-1 gives the full variable domain: EAGVTQFPSHSVIEKGQTVTLRCDPISGHDNLYWYRRVMGKEIKFLLHFVKESKQDESGMPNNRFLAERTGGTYSTLKVQPAELEDSGVYFCASPHYWNTEAFFGQGTRLTVV.

In this sample, this clonotype turned up a few times. This chain links TRBV4-3 with TRBJ2-1, with 12 positions matching TRBD2. The CDR3 runs 15 residues. J lost 9 bases, V lost 2 bases, and 5 bases had no gene match. Germline CDR1 and CDR2: LGHNA and YSLEER. This CDR3 reads CASSQRTSGVGEQFF. DNA of the CDR3: TGCGCCAGCAGCCAACGGACTAGCGGGGTGGGTGAGCAGTTCTTC.

V gene TRBV12-3 or TRBV12-4 combines with J gene TRBJ2-3; D remains ambiguous. Trimming took 3 bases from V and 7 from J, leaving 11 bases between them. This CDR3 has 13 residues. The chain's CDR3 is CASSLDRQYTQYF. In DNA, the CDR3 is TGTGCCAGCAGTTTGGACCGGCAATATACGCAGTATTTT.

This clonotype was observed many times. The V gene is TRBV20-1, the J gene TRBJ2-4; D might be TRBD2 (6 bases). The CDR3 loop spans 15 amino acids. Germline V gene lookup returns CDR1 DFQATT and CDR2 SNEGSKA (reference sequence). The germline V and J ends were trimmed by 1 base and 1 base, with 11 bases remaining between them. As DNA, the CDR3 is TGCAGTGCTAGAGTCGGGAGTGGGGCCAAAAACATTCAGTACTTC. Translated, it gives CSARVGSGAKNIQYF.

This clonotype was recorded many times. This chain links TRBV12-3 or TRBV12-4 with TRBJ1-5, with D tentatively TRBD1 (5 bases). This CDR3 is 17 amino acids long. Trimming cost V 2 bases and J 0 bases, with 14 bases left between them. The CDR3 nucleotides read TGTGCCAGCAGTTTAAATTTGGGGGGGTATAGCAATCAGCCCCAGCATTTT. Translating gives CASSLNLGGYSNQPQHF.

This clonotype was detected many times. The V and J genes are TRBV20-1 and TRBJ2-7, with D possibly TRBD2 on 6 matching bases. The V gene's germline CDR1 is DFQATT and CDR2 SNEGSKA (reference sequence). The CDR3 runs to 14 residues. The V end lost 0 bases, the J end lost 1 base, and 10 bases lay between the germline ends. CDR3 DNA sequence: TGCAGTGCTAGAGATCAGGGAGGTTCCTACGAGCAGTACTTC. As protein: CSARDQGGSYEQYF.

This clonotype turned up a few times. The chain carries TRBV28 and TRBJ1-1; 7 bases are a match to TRBD1. The CDR3 has 15 residues. Germline V gene lookup returns CDR1 MDHEN and CDR2 SYDVKM. V trimming: 6 bases; J trimming: 4 bases; junction bases outside the gene matches: 11. The CDR3 is CASRPTGALGTEAFF. CDR3 DNA sequence: TGTGCCAGCAGACCCACAGGGGCGTTGGGCACTGAAGCTTTCTTT. Based on the CDR3 plus reference TRBV28 and TRBJ1-1, the full variable domain is DVKVTQSSRYLVKRTGEKVFLECVQDMDHENMFWYRQDPGLGLRLIYFSYDVKMKEKGDIPEGYSVSREKKERFSLILESASTNQTSMYLCASRPTGALGTEAFFGQGTRLTVV.

The gene calls are TRBV7-2 and TRBJ1-6; TRBD1 agrees at 7 bases. The CDR3 loop spans 15 amino acids. CDR1 and CDR2 (germline): SGHTA, FQGNSA. Trimming cost V 5 bases and J 4 bases; bases outside gene matches: 5. The CDR3 sequence is CASSGRGSYNSPLHF. The CDR3 DNA reads as TGTGCCAGCAGCGGCAGGGGGTCGTATAATTCACCCCTCCACTTT.

The chain recombines TRBV10-3 with TRBJ2-2; no clear D gene. This CDR3 has 12 amino acids. Germline CDR1 and CDR2: ENHRY and SYGVKD. V shed 10 bases and J shed 2 bases, with 8 bases lying between them. Here the CDR3 DNA reads TGTGCCACCAGATCTAACACCGGGGAGCTGTTTTTT. Translating it yields CATRSNTGELFF.

This sequence joins TRBV25-1 and TRBJ2-7, with D perhaps matching TRBD1 or TRBD2 (5 bases each). V was shortened by 4 bases and J by 4 bases, with 11 bases between the two germline ends. The CDR3 covers 13 residues. Germline V gene sequence: CDR1 MGHDK, CDR2 SYGVNS. CDR3 nucleotides: TGTGCCAGCAGTGGCCCCGGGACGTACGAGCAGTACTTC. Translated: CASSGPGTYEQYF.

This chain joins TRBV7-8 and TRBJ1-1; maybe TRBD1 (5 bases). The germline CDR1 and CDR2 sequences are SGHVS and FQNEAQ. V was pared by 5 bases and J by 8 bases, with 12 bases between. CDR3 size: 12 residues. The CDR3 loop is CASSRRAGEAFF. CDR3 coding DNA: TGTGCCAGCAGCAGGCGGGCAGGGGAAGCTTTCTTT.

In this sample, this clonotype turned up a few times. The chain recombines TRBV11-2 with TRBJ2-7; the match to TRBD2 covers 10 bases. CDR3 length: 18 amino acids. Germline CDR1 is SGHAT and CDR2 is FQNNGV. J lost 4 bases, V lost 5 bases, and 17 bases had no gene match. CDR3 loop: CASSTPLAGESIKYEQYF. CDR3 in DNA: TGTGCCAGCAGCACGCCTCTAGCGGGAGAGAGTATAAAATACGAGCAGTACTTC.

This clonotype appeared many times. An end of the junction does not agree with germline; a read error may underlie this. The V call is TRBV6-1, the J call TRBJ1-3, with D hard to call. Looked up from germline, CDR1 is MNHNS and CDR2 is SASEGT. CDR3 length equals 14 residues. CDR3 in DNA: TGTGCCAGCAGTCAAGCAAGCTCTGGAAACACCATATATTTT. Translation gives CASSQASSGNTIYF.

The gene calls are TRBV5-1 and TRBJ1-6; a possible D gene is TRBD1 (6 bases). Germline CDR1 is SGHRS and CDR2 is YFSETQ. The CDR3 is 15 amino acids. The germline V and J ends were trimmed by 4 bases and 8 bases, with 16 bases remaining between them. CDR3 residues: CASSAGTTWDSPLHF. The CDR3 bases are TGCGCCAGCAGCGCCGGGACAACCTGGGATTCACCCCTCCACTTT.

This clonotype was seen a handful of times. The chain has TRBV7-9 and TRBJ2-1; possibly TRBD1 for D (6 bases). The germline V and J ends were trimmed by 5 bases and 11 bases, with 16 bases remaining between them. This CDR3 spans 13 amino acids. In germline, CDR1 is SEHNR, CDR2 FQNEAQ (reference sequence). The CDR3 DNA reads TGTGCCAGCAGCATACAAGAGTGGGGGCAGCAGTTCTTC. Translation gives CASSIQEWGQQFF.

The sample holds a few counts of this clonotype. The chain uses TRBV28 and TRBJ1-1; no reliable D call. V shed 9 bases and J shed 0 bases, with 17 bases lying between them. The CDR3 sequence is 15 residues long. Per the germline V gene, CDR1 is MDHEN and CDR2 is SYDVKM. In DNA, the CDR3 is TGTGCCAGTCCCCCCCAGGTGGGGATGAACACTGAAGCTTTCTTT. It is translated as CASPPQVGMNTEAFF.